The present T cell receptor (beta chain) was sequenced within a study of T-cell reconstitution after alpha-beta-depleted transplantation in children. The study, taken as a whole, reports: After transplant, at about two months, alpha-beta T cells were reportedly derived from several hundred expanded graft clones.

This clonotype was counted ten times or more. Its target is unknown. It was with unique molecular identifiers that the TCRbeta library was prepared. TCRdb used MiXCR to reprocess the PCR reads, holding one entry per CDR3 protein. There are 400,000 to 550,000 distinct CDR3 sequences in the sample; 8% to 11% occur only once, and around 2.2% lies in the top ten. The CDR3 is 13 residues long. The germline CDR1 and CDR2 sequences are DFQATT and SNEGSKA (reference sequence). Trimming cost V 0 bases and J 2 bases, with 6 bases left between them. The J gene is TRBJ2-3, the V gene TRBV20-1; D is unresolved. This clonotype was obtained from a child aged 2 to 9 with inherited bone marrow failure, due to receive a stem cell transplant. The sample here was PBMCs, taken before TCRalphabeta/CD19-depleted stem cell transplant. The CDR3 nucleotides read TGCAGTGCTAGAGATTCACTCACAGATACGCAGTATTTT. Translation: CSARDSLTDTQYF.